These 20 T cell receptor beta chains were sequenced from one sample in a study of T cells in Graves' hyperthyroidism and ophthalmopathy. There were TCR beta CDR3 regions amplified from RNA transcripts. When the TCR CDR3 underwent first-round RT-PCR, the HTBI primer set was used. Each CDR3 protein is one row after TCRdb ran MiXCR on the multiplex PCR reads. This table holds about 560,000 distinct CDR3 sequences, approximately 16% found once. Sequenced: blood. These receptors were taken from a woman younger than 35 with Graves' hyperthyroidism.

This clonotype was picked up many times. The chain is built from TRBV7-9 and TRBJ2-7; no firm D call. The CDR3 contains 13 residues. Germline V lookup: CDR1 SEHNR, CDR2 FQNEAQ (reference sequence). Trimming took off 2 bases at V and 4 bases at J, with 9 bases between the two ends. CDR3 coding DNA: TGTGCCAGCAGCTTACTGGGGTTGTACGAGCAGTACTTC. Translated, it gives CASSLLGLYEQYF. Variable domain in full (rest from reference TRBV7-9 and TRBJ2-7): DTGVSQNPRHKITKRGQNVTFRCDPISEHNRLYWYRQTLGQGPEFLTYFQNEAQLEKSRLLSDRFSAERPKGSFSTLEIQRTEQGDSAMYLCASSLLGLYEQYFGPGTRLTVT.

The V gene is TRBV5-1, the J gene TRBJ2-7; D is ambiguous. This CDR3 has 15 amino acids. Trimming removed 0 bases at V and 0 bases at J, with 10 bases between. Germline V CDR1 and CDR2: SGHRS, YFSETQ. CDR3 DNA: TGCGCCAGCAGCTTGGCCCCGTCATACTCCTACGAGCAGTACTTC. Translated: CASSLAPSYSYEQYF.

This clonotype was found many times. The chain joins TRBV10-3 to TRBJ2-1, with D tentatively TRBD2 (6 bases). CDR3 size: 12 residues. The V gene lost 11 bases and the J gene lost 7 bases, with 15 bases spanning the gap. The germline gives CDR1 ENHRY, CDR2 SYGVKD. The CDR3 bases are TGTGCCGCCATCGGGACTCAGAATGAGCAGTTCTTC. Translating gives CAAIGTQNEQFF.

This clonotype showed up many times. The chain joins TRBV12-3 or TRBV12-4 to TRBJ2-1, with 8 bases matching TRBD2. V shed 2 bases, J shed 8 bases, and the junction held 5 bases outside the gene matches. This CDR3 has 14 amino acids. The CDR3 spells CASSLPGGRYEQFF. CDR3 bases: TGTGCCAGCAGTTTACCGGGAGGGCGTTATGAGCAGTTCTTC.

This clonotype has only a few counts. The CDR3 nucleotides read TGTGCCAGCAGCCACCAAGTACTAGCGGCTACGTTCTTC. As protein: CASSHQVLAATFF. The chain combines TRBV3-1 with TRBJ2-1, with 8 bases identical to TRBD2. From germline, CDR1 is LGHDT and CDR2 YNNKEL (reference sequence). The CDR3 runs 13 residues. V gave up 3 bases and J gave up 15 bases; unmatched junction bases: 10.

This clonotype has a count of ten or more. One end of the junction is discordant with germline, which a read error may explain. This chain joins TRBV28 and TRBJ2-7, with D unclear. The CDR3 contains 16 residues. The V gene's germline CDR1 is MDHEN and CDR2 SYDVKM. The CDR3 DNA reads as TGTGCCAGCACCCTCCGGGCGACGAAACCCCCCTATGAGCAGTACTTC. Its protein is CASTLRATKPPYEQYF.

This clonotype was observed many times. The chain joins TRBV29-1 to TRBJ2-5; TRBD1 aligns across 8 bases. After removal of 4 bases from V and 5 bases from J, the junction contained 6 bases not matched to a gene. The CDR3 spans 13 residues. CDR1 and CDR2 from the germline V gene are SQVTM and ANQGSEA. CDR3 protein: CSVVGRGQETQYF. The CDR3 DNA reads TGCAGCGTTGTGGGCAGGGGGCAGGAGACCCAGTACTTC.

The V and J genes are TRBV19 and TRBJ1-3; D is perhaps TRBD1 (6 bases). This CDR3 contains 14 residues. CDR1 LNHDA and CDR2 SQIVND come from the germline V gene (reference sequence). The germline V and J ends were trimmed by 7 bases and 4 bases, with 14 bases remaining between them. CDR3 sequence reads: CASTTGSRGNTIYF. CDR3 DNA: TGTGCCAGTACCACAGGGTCGAGAGGAAACACCATATATTTT. The full variable domain, rest sourced from reference TRBV19 and TRBJ1-3, is DGGITQSPKYLFRKEGQNVTLSCEQNLNHDAMYWYRQDPGQGLRLIYYSQIVNDFQKGDIAEGYSVSREKKESFPLTVTSAQKNPTAFYLCASTTGSRGNTIYFGEGSWLTVV.

This clonotype has ten or more counts. V is TRBV7-9 and J is TRBJ1-6, with 8 bases identical to TRBD1. The CDR3 sequence is 15 residues long. V lost 6 bases to trimming and J lost 5 bases; unmatched junction nucleotides: 6. Germline assignment: CDR1 SEHNR and CDR2 FQNEAQ (reference sequence). The CDR3 protein is CASRRQGSDNSPLHF. The CDR3 nucleotides are TGTGCCAGCAGACGACAGGGGAGCGATAATTCACCCCTCCACTTT.

Note on this clonotype: Germline is not matched at one junction end, which may reflect a read error. The chain joins TRBV19 to TRBJ2-7, with D possibly matching TRBD2 (6 bases). The V gene's germline CDR1 is LNHDA and CDR2 SQIVND (reference sequence). CDR3 length equals 12 residues. The CDR3: CASSISGYEQHF. The CDR3 DNA sequence: TGTGCCAGTAGTATTAGCGGCTACGAGCAGCACTTC. The full variable domain, in which reference TRBV19 and TRBJ2-7 provide the parts outside the CDR3, is DGGITQSPKYLFRKEGQNVTLSCEQNLNHDAMYWYRQDPGQGLRLIYYSQIVNDFQKGDIAEGYSVSREKKESFPLTVTSAQKNPTAFYLCASSISGYEQHFGPGTRLTVT.

This clonotype was found many times. The rearrangement joins TRBV2 to TRBJ1-5, with 8 bases identical to TRBD1. Per the germline V gene, CDR1 is SNHLY and CDR2 is FYNNEI. Losses at the gene ends were 6 bases for V and 3 bases for J; bases not matched to a gene: 1. The CDR3 spans 13 residues. The CDR3: CASRGQVNQPQHF. Written as DNA, the CDR3 is TGTGCCAGCAGGGGACAGGTCAATCAGCCCCAGCATTTT.

The rearrangement joins TRBV4-3 to TRBJ2-7; TRBD1 might be the D (6 bases). This CDR3 has 15 amino acids. Germline CDR1 LGHNA, CDR2 YSLEER. V was cut by 0 bases and J by 4 bases, with 13 bases left in between. CDR3 in DNA: TGCGCCAGCAGCCAAGATTTTCCGAGGGGGTACGAGCAGTACTTC. It yields the protein CASSQDFPRGYEQYF.

The table lists this clonotype with a few counts. The V and J genes are TRBV9 and TRBJ2-5; the D is unclear. The V and J ends lost 0 bases and 5 bases respectively, with 8 bases between them. The germline CDR1 and CDR2 sequences are SGDLS and YYNGEE. CDR3 length equals 13 residues. In nucleotides, the CDR3 is TGTGCCAGCAGCGTAGCTGTAGAGGAGACCCAGTACTTC. Its protein is CASSVAVEETQYF.

This clonotype was seen repeatedly, ten times or more. The V call is TRBV28, the J call TRBJ1-3; D perhaps matches TRBD1 (6 bases). This CDR3 is 13 amino acids long. Germline CDR1 reads MDHEN; CDR2 reads SYDVKM. V lost 7 bases and J 3 bases, leaving 10 bases between the germline ends. Here the CDR3 DNA reads TGTGCCAGCACCGGGACACGTGGAAACACCATATATTTT. This gives the protein CASTGTRGNTIYF.

This clonotype was detected a few times. V gene TRBV5-1 combines with J gene TRBJ1-1; TRBD1 is a possible D gene (6 bases). CDR1 SGHRS and CDR2 YFSETQ come from the germline V gene. Trimming left V 4 bases short and J 4 bases short, with 14 bases between. The CDR3 extends over 14 amino acids. The CDR3 here is CASSQQGFGTEAFF. In DNA, the CDR3 is TGCGCCAGCAGCCAACAGGGTTTTGGCACTGAAGCTTTCTTT.

This clonotype turned up a few times. This chain uses TRBV9 with TRBJ1-4; D unclear. This CDR3 spans 16 amino acids. Germline V gives CDR1 SGDLS, CDR2 YYNGEE. Trimming left V 0 bases short and J 0 bases short, with 9 bases between. CDR3 nucleotides: TGTGCCAGCAGCGTAGCGGCCAGCCCAACTAATGAAAAACTGTTTTTT. It specifies CASSVAASPTNEKLFF. Using reference TRBV9 and TRBJ1-4 for the parts outside the CDR3, the full variable domain is DSGVTQTPKHLITATGQRVTLRCSPRSGDLSVYWYQQSLDQGLQFLIQYYNGEERAKGNILERFSAQQFPDLHSELNLSSLELGDSALYFCASSVAASPTNEKLFFGSGTQLSVL.

The V gene is TRBV20-1, the J gene TRBJ2-5; D tentatively reads TRBD1 or TRBD2 (7 bases each). The CDR3 consists of 12 residues. Germline loops: CDR1 DFQATT, CDR2 SNEGSKA (reference sequence). V dropped 8 bases and J dropped 5 bases, with 15 bases sitting between them. CDR3: CSPEGGGETQYF. CDR3 in DNA: TGCAGTCCAGAGGGAGGGGGCGAGACCCAGTACTTC.

This rearrangement joins TRBV5-1 to TRBJ2-1; TRBD1 aligns across 12 bases. The CDR3 runs to 14 residues. The germline CDR1 and CDR2 sequences are SGHRS and YFSETQ. J lost 10 bases, V lost 1 base, and 3 bases had no gene match. In nucleotides, the CDR3 is TGCGCCAGCAGCTTGAGGGACAGGGGGCGCGAGCAGTTCTTC. This sequence encodes CASSLRDRGREQFF. Based on the CDR3 plus reference TRBV5-1 and TRBJ2-1, the full variable domain is KAGVTQTPRYLIKTRGQQVTLSCSPISGHRSVSWYQQTPGQGLQFLFEYFSETQRNKGNFPGRFSGRQFSNSRSEMNVSTLELGDSALYLCASSLRDRGREQFFGPGTRLTVL.

This clonotype was counted ten times or more. The genes are TRBV3-1 and TRBJ1-1, with D perhaps matching TRBD1 (5 bases). With 1 base removed from V and 5 bases from J, the gap between germline ends came to 8 bases. This CDR3 region has 13 residues. Germline lookup yields CDR1 LGHDT and CDR2 YNNKEL (reference sequence). The DNA for the CDR3 is TGTGCCAGCAGCCAAGGGGGGTTGACTGAAGCTTTCTTT. Amino acids: CASSQGGLTEAFF.

This clonotype has only a few counts. The rearrangement joins TRBV3-1 to TRBJ2-1; 10 positions match TRBD2. The CDR3 contains 15 residues. The J segment lost 2 bases and the V segment lost 4 bases, leaving 2 bases of the junction unmatched. Germline V gene sequence: CDR1 LGHDT, CDR2 YNNKEL (reference sequence). The CDR3 region has the DNA TGTGCCAGCAGCCCCAGCGGGAGGGCCTACAATGAGCAGTTCTTC. Its protein product is CASSPSGRAYNEQFF.